Sequencing of this TCR beta chain was carried out in a study of shared clonotypes between healthy human individuals. Study-level results: An effect of sequencing depth on clonotype sharing among donors was expected.

As for this clone: The antigen is not known.

Germline V CDR1 and CDR2: MNHEY, SMNVEV (reference sequence). V gave up 2 bases and J gave up 4 bases, with 11 bases separating them. The CDR3 loop spans 14 amino acids. All of the donors resided in Nashville, Tennessee, and each was a Caucasian adult. Data came from immunoSEQ multiplex PCR; TCRdb stores just in-frame clones and leaves some out. The sample shows 2 million to 2.5 million clones, over 90% of them seen only once. This rearrangement joins TRBV27 to TRBJ1-2; D is uncertain. The receptor was derived from a man in his late teens or twenties in good health. Some clones in this sample may be carry-over from other donors' samples. The sequencing input was naive CD4+ T cells from PBMCs. The sample's subset: CD45RA+ positively selected. The CDR3 coding sequence is TGTGCCAGCAGTTTACGGTTCGCCGCCTATGGCTACACCTTC. This encodes CASSLRFAAYGYTF.